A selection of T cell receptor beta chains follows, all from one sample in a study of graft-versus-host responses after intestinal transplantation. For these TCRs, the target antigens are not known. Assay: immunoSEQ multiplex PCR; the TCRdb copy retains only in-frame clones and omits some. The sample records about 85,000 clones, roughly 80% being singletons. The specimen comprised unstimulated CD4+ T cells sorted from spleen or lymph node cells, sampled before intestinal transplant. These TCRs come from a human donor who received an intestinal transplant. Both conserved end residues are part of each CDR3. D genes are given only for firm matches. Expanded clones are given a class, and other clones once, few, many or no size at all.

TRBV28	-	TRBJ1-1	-	CAAGRGMNTEAFF	TGTGCCGCGGGGCGGGGTATGAACACTGAAGCTTTCTTT
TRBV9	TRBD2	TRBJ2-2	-	CASSSRTSGTGELFF	TGTGCCAGCAGCTCACGGACTAGCGGAACCGGGGAGCTGTTTTTT
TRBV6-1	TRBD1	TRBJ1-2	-	CASRETGVSGYTF	TGTGCCAGCAGGGAGACAGGGGTGAGTGGCTACACCTTC
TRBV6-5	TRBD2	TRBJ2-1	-	CASSYRLAYNEQFF	TGTGCCAGCAGTTACCGACTAGCGTACAATGAGCAGTTCTTC
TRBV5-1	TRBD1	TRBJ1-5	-	CASSLGQGDQPQHF	TGCGCCAGCAGCCTAGGACAGGGGGATCAGCCCCAGCATTTT
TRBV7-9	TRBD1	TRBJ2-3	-	CASSLWGQGDTTDTQYF	TGTGCCAGCAGCTTATGGGGACAGGGGGACACCACAGATACGCAGTATTTT
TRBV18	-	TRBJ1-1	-	CASSPLGGTTEAFF	TGTGCCAGCTCACCCCTGGGAGGGACCACTGAAGCTTTCTTT
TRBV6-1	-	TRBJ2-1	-	CASEGNYNGQFF	TGTGCCAGCGAGGGCAACTACAATGGGCAGTTCTTC
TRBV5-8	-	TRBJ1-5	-	CASSLVTSHQPQHF	TGTGCCAGCAGCTTGGTTACCAGTCATCAGCCCCAGCATTTT
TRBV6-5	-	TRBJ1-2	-	CASSYGGARGYTF	TGTGCCAGCAGTTACGGAGGGGCGCGAGGCTACACCTTC
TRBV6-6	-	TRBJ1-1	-	CASSYTSQGTEAFF	TGTGCCAGCAGTTACACTTCACAGGGCACTGAAGCTTTCTTT
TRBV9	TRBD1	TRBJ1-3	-	CASSGGTAGNTIYF	TGTGCCAGCAGCGGGGGGACAGCTGGAAACACCATATATTTT
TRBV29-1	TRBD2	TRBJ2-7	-	CSVAGGRFYEQYF	TGCAGCGTTGCCGGCGGGAGATTCTACGAGCAGTACTTC
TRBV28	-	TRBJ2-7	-	CATDPGLHEGEQYF	TGTGCCACAGATCCGGGACTCCACGAGGGCGAGCAGTACTTC
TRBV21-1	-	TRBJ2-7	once	CASSKRFRSSYEQYF	TGTGCCAGCAGCAAACGCTTTAGGTCTAGCTACGAGCAGTACTTC
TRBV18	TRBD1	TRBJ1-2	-	CASSAGQDYGYTF	TGTGCCAGCTCAGCGGGACAGGACTATGGCTACACCTTC